This passage covers 29 T cell receptor beta chains from one sample sequenced in a study of blood T cells in healthy people across ages. Next came a second PCR, run for about 7 to 12 cycles, which used a sample-barcoded 5' primer along with a J-beta primer mix. MiXCR was run by TCRdb on the 5' RACE reads, yielding one entry per CDR3 protein. The top ten clones hold roughly 22% of a sample with roughly 800,000 distinct CDR3 sequences, roughly 60% of them seen once. The sample comprised blood. These receptors were taken from a man aged 25 to 40 in good health.

V gene TRBV29-1 combines with J gene TRBJ1-2; D may be TRBD1 (5 bases). V was shortened by 4 bases and J by 6 bases, with 9 bases between the two germline ends. Germline V lookup: CDR1 SQVTM, CDR2 ANQGSEA. This CDR3 contains 11 residues. CDR3 in DNA: TGCAGCGTTGTGAGGGGCGATGGCTACACCTTC. The encoded protein is CSVVRGDGYTF.

The chain uses TRBV28 and TRBJ2-7; D may be TRBD1 (6 bases). The CDR3 spans 14 residues. V was trimmed by 6 bases and J by 3 bases, leaving 15 bases between them. In germline, CDR1 is MDHEN, CDR2 SYDVKM. CDR3 bases: TGTGCCAGCAGCGCCTCGGACAGTTACTACGAGCAGTACTTC. Residues: CASSASDSYYEQYF.

This chain uses TRBV20-1 with TRBJ2-7; D remains ambiguous. Matching the DNA end better, TRBJ2-5 makes the J call doubtful. The germline CDR1 and CDR2 sequences are DFQATT and SNEGSKA (reference sequence). CDR3 size: 13 residues. The CDR3 spells CSAREIRRETQYF. CDR3 sequence (DNA): TGCAGTGCTAGAGAAATTCGGAGAGAGACCCAGTACTTC.

This clonotype was counted a few times. The rearrangement links TRBV11-2 to TRBJ2-1, with D perhaps matching TRBD2 (6 bases). This CDR3 contains 16 residues. CDR1 is SGHAT, CDR2 FQNNGV, per germline. Deletions cut 3 bases from V and 4 bases from J, with 16 bases between. The CDR3 here is CASSFRGARLYNEQFF. The CDR3 bases are TGTGCCAGCAGCTTTCGCGGGGCCCGTTTGTACAATGAGCAGTTCTTC.

This chain joins TRBV7-9 and TRBJ1-2, with D hard to call. The CDR3 totals 12 residues. The germline gives CDR1 SEHNR, CDR2 FQNEAQ (reference sequence). Trimming left V 10 bases short and J 7 bases short, with 16 bases between. The CDR3 region has the DNA TGTGCCACCGTGGGCCTCTTTGGTGGCTACACCTTC. Residues: CATVGLFGGYTF. The full variable domain, rest sourced from reference TRBV7-9 and TRBJ1-2, is DTGVSQNPRHKITKRGQNVTFRCDPISEHNRLYWYRQTLGQGPEFLTYFQNEAQLEKSRLLSDRFSAERPKGSFSTLEIQRTEQGDSAMYLCATVGLFGGYTFGSGTRLTVV.

This clonotype turned up a few times. The chain has TRBV7-2 and TRBJ1-2; a possible D gene is TRBD1 (5 bases). The CDR3 extends over 14 amino acids. V lost 7 bases and J lost 4, with 16 bases in between. Germline CDR1 reads SGHTA; CDR2 reads FQGNSA. CDR3 residues: CASTPGQGVYGYTF. The CDR3 DNA follows: TGTGCCAGCACCCCCGGCCAGGGCGTCTATGGCTACACCTTC.

This chain uses TRBV20-1 with TRBJ2-4; maybe TRBD2 (6 bases). The CDR3 covers 15 residues. Germline V CDR1 and CDR2: DFQATT, SNEGSKA (reference sequence). V was cut by 5 bases and J by 8 bases, with 22 bases left in between. CDR3 DNA sequence: TGCAGTGCTGGCTCGGGACTCCTTCTCCCTGACATTCAGTACTTC. Translation: CSAGSGLLLPDIQYF.

The gene calls are TRBV3-1 and TRBJ1-3; D not certain. From germline, CDR1 is LGHDT and CDR2 YNNKEL (reference sequence). The CDR3 contains 14 residues. V shed 4 bases and J shed 4 bases, with 11 bases lying between them. CDR3 sequence: CASSPRDRGNTIYF. The CDR3 coding sequence is TGTGCCAGCAGCCCCCGCGACCGAGGAAACACCATATATTTT.

This chain joins TRBV15 and TRBJ1-3; D is unclear. The V gene lost 0 bases and the J gene lost 2 bases, with 11 bases spanning the gap. Germline loops: CDR1 LNHNV, CDR2 YYDKDF (reference sequence). This CDR3 spans 16 amino acids. The CDR3 spells CATSRDMGLAGNTIYF. The CDR3 DNA sequence: TGTGCCACCAGCAGAGATATGGGCCTCGCTGGAAACACCATATATTTT.

This clonotype was observed a few times. The V gene is TRBV7-8, the J gene TRBJ2-1, with 15 bases that match TRBD2. The V gene end was trimmed by 5 bases and the J gene end by 8 bases; junction bases not matched to a gene: 10. Germline V gene lookup returns CDR1 SGHVS and CDR2 FQNEAQ. The CDR3 covers 17 residues. The CDR3: CASSHSGLAGGFDEQFF. As DNA, the CDR3 is TGTGCCAGCAGCCATTCGGGACTAGCGGGAGGTTTTGATGAGCAGTTCTTC.

This rearrangement joins TRBV2 to TRBJ2-1; D remains unclear. V was trimmed by 8 bases and J by 10 bases, leaving 18 bases between them. The CDR3 covers 13 residues. Germline lookup yields CDR1 SNHLY and CDR2 FYNNEI. The CDR3 region is CASRWSYSNEQFF. The CDR3 DNA reads TGTGCCAGCCGTTGGTCTTACAGTAACGAGCAGTTCTTC.

The chain employs TRBV29-1 and TRBJ1-1, with 7 bases lining up with TRBD1. The CDR3 loop spans 13 amino acids. V was pared by 7 bases and J by 4 bases, with 9 bases of the junction left unmatched. Looked up from germline, CDR1 is SQVTM and CDR2 is ANQGSEA. The CDR3 spells CSAPKGASTEAFF. The CDR3 DNA sequence: TGCAGCGCTCCTAAGGGGGCTAGCACTGAAGCTTTCTTT.

This clonotype was recorded a few times. This chain links TRBV5-1 with TRBJ2-7, with 7 bases matching TRBD1. V lost 6 bases, J lost 1 base, and 4 bases stayed unmatched. The CDR3 is 13 residues long. Germline values: CDR1 SGHRS, CDR2 YFSETQ. In nucleotides, the CDR3 is TGCGCCAGCAATCAGGACAGGTCCTACGAGCAGTACTTC. As protein: CASNQDRSYEQYF.

This clonotype appeared a few times. The chain is built from TRBV20-1 and TRBJ2-3, with D hard to call. This CDR3 has 14 residues. The ends were cut back, 1 base at V and 5 bases at J, with 13 bases in the middle. Germline loops: CDR1 DFQATT, CDR2 SNEGSKA (reference sequence). CDR3: CSARGAPAGDTQYF. The CDR3 nucleotides read TGCAGTGCTAGAGGGGCCCCGGCCGGAGATACGCAGTATTTT.

This clonotype was detected ten times or more. An end of the junction does not agree with germline; a read error may underlie this. The chain links TRBV7-8 to TRBJ2-6; perhaps TRBD2 as D (5 bases). CDR1 SGHVS and CDR2 FQNEAQ come from the germline V gene. The CDR3 sequence is 15 residues long. The CDR3 DNA sequence: TGTGCCAGCAGCCTAGCAGACTCTGGGGCCAACGTCCTGACTTTC. It translates to CASSLADSGANVLTF.

This chain links TRBV12-3 or TRBV12-4 with TRBJ1-4; D might be TRBD1 (5 bases). CDR3 length: 14 amino acids. The V end was cut by 6 bases, the J end by 3 bases, with 11 bases between. In DNA, the CDR3 is TGTGCCAGCAGGGGACTTCGGGCTAATGAAAAACTGTTTTTT. Protein sequence: CASRGLRANEKLFF.

J is TRBJ2-1 and V is TRBV12-3 or TRBV12-4; possibly TRBD2 for D (7 bases). The CDR3 runs 16 residues. The V and J ends lost 3 bases and 8 bases respectively, with 20 bases between them. The CDR3 nucleotides read TGTGCCAGCAGTTTGCGTGGGGGGGGCCCCGGGCATGAGCAGTTCTTC. This encodes CASSLRGGGPGHEQFF.

The chain couples TRBV20-1 to TRBJ1-1; D remains ambiguous. Germline CDR1 reads DFQATT; CDR2 reads SNEGSKA (reference sequence). V gave up 1 base and J gave up 6 bases, with 12 bases separating them. This CDR3 is built from 13 residues. CDR3 region: CSARVPEDAEAFF. Written as DNA, the CDR3 is TGCAGTGCTAGAGTACCGGAGGATGCTGAAGCTTTCTTT.

The chain is built from TRBV12-3 or TRBV12-4 and TRBJ2-5; 9 bases agree with TRBD2. The junction had 4 bases not matched to a gene; V was cut back by 4 bases and J by 10 bases. The CDR3 is 12 residues long. CDR3 protein: CASSSASGNQYF. CDR3 DNA sequence: TGTGCCAGCAGTTCCGCTAGCGGGAACCAGTACTTC.

This clonotype was recorded once. CDR3 sequence: CASTLLGTLVAEAFF. As DNA, the CDR3 is TGTGCCAGTACCCTCCTCGGTACTTTGGTAGCTGAAGCTTTCTTT. V usage is TRBV19 and J usage is TRBJ1-1; unclear D gene. Germline lookup yields CDR1 LNHDA and CDR2 SQIVND (reference sequence). The V gene lost 7 bases and the J gene lost 6 bases, with 21 bases spanning the gap. CDR3 length: 15 amino acids.

This clonotype was observed once. V usage is TRBV20-1 and J usage is TRBJ2-7; D is perhaps TRBD1 (6 bases). Between the trimmed V and J ends, which lost 5 bases and 4 bases, there was a span of 15 bases. This CDR3 comprises 13 residues. Germline CDR1 DFQATT, CDR2 SNEGSKA (reference sequence). This CDR3 is CSAPKITGYEQYF. CDR3 in DNA: TGCAGTGCTCCGAAGATAACAGGGTACGAGCAGTACTTC.

The chain uses TRBV5-1 and TRBJ2-5; 7 bases are a match to TRBD2. Germline CDR1 and CDR2: SGHRS and YFSETQ. There are 15 residues in the CDR3. The V and J ends lost 2 bases and 2 bases, in that order; junction bases with no gene match: 6. The CDR3 protein is CASSLGDYPQETQYF. CDR3 bases: TGCGCCAGCAGCTTAGGGGACTATCCACAAGAGACCCAGTACTTC.

This clonotype has more than one count but fewer than ten. The chain couples TRBV20-1 to TRBJ2-7, with 7 bases aligning to TRBD1. The CDR3 sequence is 12 residues long. Losses at the gene ends were 5 bases for V and 5 bases for J; bases not matched to a gene: 6. Germline CDR1 and CDR2: DFQATT and SNEGSKA (reference sequence). DNA for the CDR3: TGCAGTGCTGAGGGACAGACGGACGAGCAGTACTTC. Its protein product is CSAEGQTDEQYF.

The table lists this clonotype with many counts. The CDR3 region is CASSRTSGEETQYF. CDR3 nucleotide sequence: TGTGCCAGCAGCCGGACTAGCGGCGAAGAGACCCAGTACTTC. The rearrangement uses TRBV7-2 and TRBJ2-5, with TRBD2 matching over 10 bases. V lost 5 bases and J lost 3; bases outside the gene matches: 3. The CDR3 has 14 amino acids. Germline V gene data show CDR1 as SGHTA and CDR2 as FQGNSA.

The CDR3 here is CATSDSRGLAGVGETQYF. CDR3 in DNA: TGTGCCACCAGTGATTCCCGAGGGCTAGCGGGAGTTGGAGAGACCCAGTACTTC. The chain joins TRBV24-1 to TRBJ2-5; 10 bases align to TRBD2. Germline V gives CDR1 KGHDR, CDR2 SFDVKD. With 2 bases clipped from V and 4 bases from J, the junction kept 12 bases outside the gene matches. CDR3 length: 18 residues.

This sequence joins TRBV30 and TRBJ2-1, with 9 bases that match TRBD2. The CDR3 length is 15 residues. J lost 3 bases, V lost 5 bases, and 8 bases had no gene match. Germline CDR1 reads GTSNPN; CDR2 reads SVGIG (reference sequence). The CDR3 region is CAWELPLAGYNEQFF. Written as DNA, the CDR3 is TGTGCCTGGGAGCTACCACTAGCGGGCTACAATGAGCAGTTCTTC. The full variable domain, with the rest looked up from reference TRBV30 and TRBJ2-1, is SQTIHQWPATLVQPVGSPLSLECTVEGTSNPNLYWYRQAAGRGLQLLFYSVGIGQISSEVPQNLSASRPQDRQFILSSKKLLLSDSGFYLCAWELPLAGYNEQFFGPGTRLTVL.

V and J are TRBV30 and TRBJ1-1; D is unclear. Per the germline V gene, CDR1 is GTSNPN and CDR2 is SVGIG (reference sequence). The CDR3 runs 12 residues. V lost 2 bases and J lost 5, with 9 bases in between. The CDR3 sequence: CAWSRGGTEAFF. The CDR3 DNA is TGTGCCTGGAGTAGAGGAGGGACTGAAGCTTTCTTT.

The rearrangement uses TRBV7-2 and TRBJ2-7; 9 nucleotides agree with TRBD2. In germline, CDR1 is SGHTA, CDR2 FQGNSA. This CDR3 is built from 14 residues. Trimming at V came to 0 bases and at J to 5 bases, leaving 2 bases not matched to a gene. The CDR3 DNA reads as TGTGCCAGCAGCTTAGCGTGGACTAGCGACGAGCAGTACTTC. This encodes CASSLAWTSDEQYF.

This clonotype was seen a few times. The chain recombines TRBV3-1 with TRBJ2-6, with TRBD2 matching over 7 bases. J gave up 3 bases and V 0 bases, and 5 bases lay outside the gene matches. The germline V gene has CDR1 LGHDT and CDR2 YNNKEL (reference sequence). This CDR3 comprises 17 residues. The CDR3 DNA reads as TGTGCCAGCAGCCAAGATGGGTCGGGAGGTGGGGCCAACGTCCTGACTTTC. It encodes CASSQDGSGGGANVLTF.